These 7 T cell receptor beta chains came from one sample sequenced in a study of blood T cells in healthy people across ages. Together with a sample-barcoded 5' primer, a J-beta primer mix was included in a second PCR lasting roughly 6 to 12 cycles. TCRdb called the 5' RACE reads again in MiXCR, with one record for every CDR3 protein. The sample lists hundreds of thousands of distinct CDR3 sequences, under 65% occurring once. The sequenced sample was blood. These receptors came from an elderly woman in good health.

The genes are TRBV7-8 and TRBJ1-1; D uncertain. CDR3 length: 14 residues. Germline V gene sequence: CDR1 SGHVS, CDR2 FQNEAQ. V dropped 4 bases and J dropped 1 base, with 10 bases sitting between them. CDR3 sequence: CASSSVVRNTEAFF. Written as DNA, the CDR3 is TGTGCCAGCAGCTCCGTGGTGAGGAACACTGAAGCTTTCTTT.

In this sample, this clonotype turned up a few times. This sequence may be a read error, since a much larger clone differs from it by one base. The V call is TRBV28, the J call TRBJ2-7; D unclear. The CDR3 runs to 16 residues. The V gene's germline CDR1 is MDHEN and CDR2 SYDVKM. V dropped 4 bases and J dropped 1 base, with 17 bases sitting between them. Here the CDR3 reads CASSSPGSGESYEQYF. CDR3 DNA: TGTGCCAGCAGTTCCCCGGGCAGTGGTGAATCCTACGAGCAGTACTTC.

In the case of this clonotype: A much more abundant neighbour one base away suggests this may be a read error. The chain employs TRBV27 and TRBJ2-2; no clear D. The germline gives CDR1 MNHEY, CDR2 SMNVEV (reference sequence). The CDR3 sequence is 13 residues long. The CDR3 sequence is CAGSSSRTGELFF. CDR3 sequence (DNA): TGTGCCGGCAGTTCCTCGCGCACCGGGGAGCTGTTTTTT.

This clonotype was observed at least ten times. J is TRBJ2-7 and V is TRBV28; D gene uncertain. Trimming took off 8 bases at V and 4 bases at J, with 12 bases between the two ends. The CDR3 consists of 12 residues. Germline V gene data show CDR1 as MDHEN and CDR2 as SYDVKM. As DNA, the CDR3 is TGTGCCAGCCGCCCCGGTGGGTACGAGCAGTACTTC. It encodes CASRPGGYEQYF.

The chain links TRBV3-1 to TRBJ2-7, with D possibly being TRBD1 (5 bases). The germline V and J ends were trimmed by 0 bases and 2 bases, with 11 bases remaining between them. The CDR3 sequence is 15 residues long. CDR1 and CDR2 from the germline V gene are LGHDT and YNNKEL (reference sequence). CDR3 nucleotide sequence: TGTGCCAGCAGCCAAGAAGGGGCAGGGCCCTACGAGCAGTACTTC. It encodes CASSQEGAGPYEQYF.

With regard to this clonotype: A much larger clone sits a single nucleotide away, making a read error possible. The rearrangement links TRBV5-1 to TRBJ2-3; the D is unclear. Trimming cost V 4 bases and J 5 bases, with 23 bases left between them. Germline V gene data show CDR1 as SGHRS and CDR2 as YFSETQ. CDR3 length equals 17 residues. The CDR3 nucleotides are TGCGCCAGCAGCCTCGGATCCGACCGGAGTTCGGGAGATACGCAGTATTTT. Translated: CASSLGSDRSSGDTQYF.

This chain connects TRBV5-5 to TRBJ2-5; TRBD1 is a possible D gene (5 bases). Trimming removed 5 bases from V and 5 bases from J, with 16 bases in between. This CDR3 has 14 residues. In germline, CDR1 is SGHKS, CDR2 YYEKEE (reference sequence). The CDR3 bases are TGTGCCAGCAGTCCTGACAGATGGCGGGAGACCCAGTACTTC. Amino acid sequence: CASSPDRWRETQYF.